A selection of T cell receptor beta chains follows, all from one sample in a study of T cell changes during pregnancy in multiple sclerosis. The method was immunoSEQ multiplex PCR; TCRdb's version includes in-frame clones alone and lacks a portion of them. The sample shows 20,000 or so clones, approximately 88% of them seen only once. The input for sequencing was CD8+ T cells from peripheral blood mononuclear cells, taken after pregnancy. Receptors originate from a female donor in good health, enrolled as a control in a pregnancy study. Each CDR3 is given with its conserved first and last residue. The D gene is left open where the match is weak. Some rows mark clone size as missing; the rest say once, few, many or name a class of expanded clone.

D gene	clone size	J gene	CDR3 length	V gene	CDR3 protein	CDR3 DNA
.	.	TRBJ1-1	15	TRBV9	CASSPTDRMNTEAFF	TGTGCCAGCAGCCCTACCGACAGAATGAACACTGAAGCTTTCTTT
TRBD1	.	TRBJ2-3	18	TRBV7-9	CASSLDLGQGIDPDTQYF	TGTGCCAGCAGCTTAGATCTAGGACAGGGTATAGACCCAGATACGCAGTATTTT
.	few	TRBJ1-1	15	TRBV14	CASSQFGQLNTEAFF	TGTGCCAGCAGCCAATTCGGACAGTTGAACACTGAAGCTTTCTTT
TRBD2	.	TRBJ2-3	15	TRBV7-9	CASSGTSGGTDTQYF	TGTGCCAGCAGCGGGACTAGCGGGGGCACAGATACGCAGTATTTT
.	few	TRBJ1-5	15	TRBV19	CASSPWHPSNQPQHF	TGTGCCAGTAGTCCTTGGCACCCTAGCAATCAGCCCCAGCATTTT
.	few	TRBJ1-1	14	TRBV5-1	CASSLPGGHEEAFF	TGCGCCAGCAGCCTTCCGGGGGGTCATGAGGAAGCTTTCTTT
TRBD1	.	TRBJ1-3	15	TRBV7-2	CASTTTGGLMDTIYF	TGTGCCAGCACCACGACAGGGGGCCTAATGGACACCATATATTTT
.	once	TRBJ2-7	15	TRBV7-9	CASSYAQGRSYEQYF	TGTGCCAGCAGTTATGCACAGGGCCGCTCCTACGAGCAGTACTTC
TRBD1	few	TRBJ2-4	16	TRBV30	CAWSNLGQGVQNIQYF	TGTGCCTGGAGTAACTTGGGACAGGGGGTCCAAAACATTCAGTACTTC
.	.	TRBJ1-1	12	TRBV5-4	CASSSRGTEAFF	TGTGCCAGCAGCTCCAGGGGTACTGAAGCTTTCTTT
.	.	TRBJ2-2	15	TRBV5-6	CASSLTGSYTGELFF	TGTGCCAGCAGCTTGACAGGTTCTTACACCGGGGAGCTGTTTTTT
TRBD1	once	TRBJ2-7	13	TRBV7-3	CASSSTGQGVQYF	TGTGCCAGCAGCTCAACCGGACAGGGGGTTCAGTACTTC
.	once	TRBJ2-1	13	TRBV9	CASSVGDTNEQFF	TGTGCCAGCAGCGTAGGGGACACGAATGAGCAGTTCTTC
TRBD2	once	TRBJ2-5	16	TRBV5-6	CASSLESGGARETQYF	TGTGCCAGCAGCTTGGAAAGCGGGGGGGCCCGAGAGACCCAGTACTTC
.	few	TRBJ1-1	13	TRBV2	CASSVQTNTEAFF	TGTGCCAGCAGTGTGCAGACTAACACTGAAGCTTTCTTT
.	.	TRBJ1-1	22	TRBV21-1	CASSTRTGTLPPHMIRYAEAFF	TGTGCCAGCAGCACGCGGACAGGGACTCTACCACCGCACATGATTCGATACGCTGAAGCTTTCTTT
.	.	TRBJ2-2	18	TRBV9	CASSVDRTELENTGELFF	TGTGCCAGCAGCGTAGATCGGACAGAGCTAGAGAACACCGGGGAGCTGTTTTTT
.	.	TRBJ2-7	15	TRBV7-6	CASSLSGTNAYEQYF	TGTGCCAGCAGCTTATCCGGGACAAATGCCTACGAGCAGTACTTC
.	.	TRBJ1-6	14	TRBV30	CAWIEYSSISPLHF	TGTGCCTGGATCGAGTACAGCTCAATTTCACCCCTCCACTTT
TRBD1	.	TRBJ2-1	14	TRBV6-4	CASSPGTGGNEQFF	TGTGCCAGCAGTCCCGGGACAGGGGGGAATGAGCAGTTCTTC
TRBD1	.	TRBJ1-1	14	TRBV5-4	CASSFDRALGEAFF	TGTGCCAGCAGCTTTGACAGGGCACTGGGTGAAGCTTTCTTT
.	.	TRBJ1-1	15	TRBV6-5	CASSSYRSLNTEAFF	TGTGCCAGCAGTTCCTACAGGAGTTTGAACACTGAAGCTTTCTTT
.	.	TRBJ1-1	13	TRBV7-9	CASSFPQGQAAFF	TGTGCCAGCAGCTTCCCCCAGGGCCAAGCAGCTTTCTTT
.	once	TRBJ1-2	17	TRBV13	CASSLGLNAPGGYGYTF	TGTGCCAGCAGCTTAGGCCTAAACGCTCCCGGCGGTTATGGCTACACCTTC
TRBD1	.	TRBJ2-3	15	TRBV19	CASRPGQGVWDTQYF	TGTGCCAGTCGGCCGGGACAGGGGGTTTGGGATACGCAGTATTTT
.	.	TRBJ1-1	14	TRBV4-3	CASSSRGVATEAFF	TGCGCCAGCAGCTCTCGGGGGGTAGCGACTGAAGCTTTCTTT
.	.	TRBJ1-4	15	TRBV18	CASSPPGGRREKLFF	TGTGCCAGCTCACCACCCGGCGGGCGTCGCGAAAAACTGTTTTTT
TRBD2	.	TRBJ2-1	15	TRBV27	CASSPVGSGVNEQFF	TGTGCCAGCAGCCCCGTGGGTAGCGGGGTAAATGAGCAGTTCTTC
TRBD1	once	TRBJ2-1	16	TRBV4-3	CASSQGTGGRSNEQFF	TGCGCCAGCAGCCAAGGGACAGGGGGACGGAGCAATGAGCAGTTCTTC
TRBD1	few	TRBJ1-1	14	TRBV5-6	CASSRGTGGAEAFF	TGTGCCAGCAGCAGAGGGACAGGAGGGGCTGAAGCTTTCTTT